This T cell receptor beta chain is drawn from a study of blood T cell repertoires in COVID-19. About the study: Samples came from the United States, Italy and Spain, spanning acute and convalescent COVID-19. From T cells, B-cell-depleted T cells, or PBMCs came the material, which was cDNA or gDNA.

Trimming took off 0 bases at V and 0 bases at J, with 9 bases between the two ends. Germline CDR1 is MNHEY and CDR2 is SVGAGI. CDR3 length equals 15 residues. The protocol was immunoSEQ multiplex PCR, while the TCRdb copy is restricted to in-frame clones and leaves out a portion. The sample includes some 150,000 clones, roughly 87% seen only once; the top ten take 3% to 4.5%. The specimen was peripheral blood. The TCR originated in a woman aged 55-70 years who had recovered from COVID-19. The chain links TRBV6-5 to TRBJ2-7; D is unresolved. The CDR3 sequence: CASSYSRGDSYEQYF. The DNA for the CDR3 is TGTGCCAGCAGTTACTCGAGAGGTGACTCCTACGAGCAGTACTTC.